This T cell receptor beta chain was recorded in a study of T cell responses to AZD1222 COVID-19 vaccine (dated by TCRdb to the early 2020s). In terms of the full investigation: Because spike-specific TCR depth and breadth did not differ between the two schedules, AZD1222 recipients who got a second dose at roughly 4 weeks were pooled with those who got a second dose at roughly 12 weeks. TCR sequencing covered 230 or so trial participants: 200 to 220 given two doses of AZD1222 and 26 given two doses of MenACWY control vaccine. Enrollment into the trials was organized by age into subgroups of 18-55, 56-69 and 70-plus years, and those subgroups contained roughly 150, 30 and 60 TCR-sequenced participants, respectively. The paper's findings and limits, for the study overall: Spike-specific TCR breadth and depth rose significantly after two AZD1222 doses compared with day 0 and with MenACWY recipients. Most participants were white British and females outnumbered males, and the authors suggested that clonal diversity may have been underestimated. Because no day 14 peak-response samples were available, repertoires were characterized only after the peak T cell response. CD4 TCRs associated with the vaccine covered the entire spike protein, and the dominant responses were in regions 160-218 and 743-854. The 56-69-year group was small, and its depth increase did not reach significance, likely because of low power. Only five to seven AZD1222 recipients were SARS-CoV-2 seropositive at baseline, limiting conclusions about previously exposed vaccinees. Nearly half of unique spike-specific TCRs reportedly recognized epitopes outside regions mutated in the B.1.351 and B.1.1.7 variants.

With respect to this clone: Its antigen is unknown. Per-base quality was not reported, and no clone a single base away is much larger than it.

CDR3 length: 13 amino acids, cysteine to phenylalanine. Only the CDR3 portion is preserved as DNA: 39 bases, with reading frame beginning at the first base. V is cut by 9 bases and J by 6 bases, and the space between the germline ends is 14 bases. Based on the germline V gene, the CDR1 and CDR2 sequences are KGHDR and SFDVKD. Per the publication, the time point label means: baseline before first vaccination. Vaccinee samples came from UK trials COV001 and COV002, including a single-blind randomized controlled phase 2/3 trial of AZD1222 (ChAdOx1 nCoV-19) in healthy adults. For TCRbeta chain sequencing, PBMC samples were collected from trial participants at day 0 and at day 28 after the second dose. The CDR3 regions of human TCRbeta chains were subjected to immunosequencing. The study's processing was this. Repertoire TCRs were matched against a reference library of SARS-CoV-2-specific TCRs generated with the MIRA antigen-specificity platform. Breadth was defined as the fraction of unique TCRs that were SARS-CoV-2-associated. Depth was defined as the fraction of total T cells that were SARS-CoV-2-associated. Using the MIRA data, each spike-specific TCR was assigned both to the spike region to which the TCR was reactive and to a CD4 or CD8 class. Log10-transformed breadth and depth values were compared by one-way ANOVA with Sidak's multiple comparisons tests. TCRdb obtained this table from immuneACCESS and retained in-frame rearrangements with V and J assigned. These tables miss some clones; where compared with another copy, unresolved V genes account for less than half of the shortfall, and the remainder is unexplained. That table furnishes V, J and clone size, whereas the DNA furnished D and trimming. The sample yields some 97,000 clones; around nine tenths were counted once. Clones ranked in the top ten supply approximately 3% of the sample.

The rearranged segments are TRBV24-1 and TRBJ2-1; a tentative D match to TRBD1 spans 5 bases. The clonotype was recovered from an adult in good health. Sequencing was performed on peripheral blood, taken on day 0 of AZD1222 vaccination. Read as DNA, the sequence is TGTGCCACCGCGAGCAGGGTCGGCAATGAGCAGTTCTTC. Protein translation: CATASRVGNEQFF.